This T cell receptor (beta chain) is from a study of blood T cell repertoires in COVID-19. Study summary: T cells, B-cell-depleted T cells, or PBMCs provided the cDNA or gDNA that served as material.

This clone was observed once. Produced via immunoSEQ multiplex PCR; TCRdb's table is partial and in-frame only. The data show 200,000 to 300,000 clones, around four fifths seen once. J was trimmed by 6 bases and V by 4 bases; bases with no gene match: 7. The CDR3 contains 14 residues. Germline V lookup: CDR1 SGHNT, CDR2 YYREEE (reference sequence). The source of this sequence is a woman aged 55-69 years with active or convalescent COVID-19. Sequenced: peripheral blood. This chain links TRBV5-4 with TRBJ2-1; TRBD1 matches at 7 bases. The CDR3 loop reads CASSKGQDLNEQFF. The CDR3 nucleotides are TGTGCCAGCAGCAAAGGACAGGACCTCAATGAGCAGTTCTTC.